The 29 T cell receptor beta chains below were found in one sample sequenced in a study of esophageal squamous cell carcinoma under preoperative chemotherapy. Time point noted: before preoperative PTX-NDP chemotherapy. TCRdb independently ran MiXCR on the PCR reads; one entry per CDR3 protein. The sample yields over 14,000 distinct CDR3 sequences, around three fifths seen once. Sample collection was performed from a patient given preoperative chemotherapy. Source of these receptors: a human donor with esophageal squamous cell carcinoma. The donor label of this sample is uncertain.

This clonotype rates as medium-sized. The CDR3 region has the DNA TGTGCCAGCATCCCCCCAGGGGGGGGCAATGAGCAGTTCTTC. Translation: CASIPPGGGNEQFF. The chain joins TRBV6-1 to TRBJ2-1; D possibly uses TRBD1 or TRBD2 (7 bases each). Germline V gene data show CDR1 as MNHNS and CDR2 as SASEGT. CDR3 length equals 14 residues. Between the trimmed V and J ends, which lost 7 bases and 6 bases, there was a span of 16 bases.

About this clonotype: One end of the junction is discordant with germline, which a read error may explain. The chain uses TRBV6-1 and TRBJ2-4; D tentatively fits TRBD1 or TRBD2 (7 bases each). The CDR3 consists of 16 residues. Germline CDR1 and CDR2: MNHNS and SASEGT. CDR3 sequence: CASSGKGGCGTDIQYF. Written as DNA, the CDR3 is TGTGCGAGCAGTGGCAAGGGGGGGTGCGGGACAGACATTCAGTATTTC.

With regard to this clonotype: A much bigger clone sits one base away, suggesting this may be a read error. The chain recombines TRBV11-2 with TRBJ2-1; TRBD1 agrees at 9 bases. The V and J ends lost 5 bases and 10 bases, in that order; junction bases with no gene match: 9. Germline CDR1 and CDR2: SGHAT and FQNNGV. This CDR3 has 14 residues. The CDR3 nucleotides read TGTGCCAGCAGCGCCGGGACAGGGTATTACGAGCAGTTCTTC. It yields the protein CASSAGTGYYEQFF.

The chain is built from TRBV6-1 and TRBJ2-4; 8 nucleotides line up with TRBD2. In germline, CDR1 is MNHNS, CDR2 SASEGT. The CDR3 is 16 residues long. The J segment lost 13 bases and the V segment lost 6 bases, leaving 20 bases of the junction unmatched. CDR3 sequence: CASRGHGGGEEETQYF. In DNA, the CDR3 is TGTGCCAGCAGGGGCCACGGGGGGGGCGAGGAAGAGACGCAGTACTTC.

As for this clonotype: One junction end disagrees with the germline gene, perhaps due to a read error. The V and J genes are TRBV6-1 and TRBJ2-3, with D perhaps given as TRBD1 or TRBD2 (6 bases each). The CDR3 spans 16 residues. From germline, CDR1 is MNHNS and CDR2 SASEGT. As DNA, the CDR3 is TGTGCCAGCAGGGGGCTAGGGGGGAGTGACCCAGAGACGCAGTATTTC. Its translation is CASRGLGGSDPETQYF.

The chain joins TRBV7-2 to TRBJ2-1; D perhaps matches TRBD1 (5 bases). Germline V gene lookup returns CDR1 SGHTA and CDR2 FQGNSA. Trimming stripped 5 bases from V and 10 bases from J, with 21 bases between. CDR3 length equals 15 residues. The CDR3 spells CASSQGRARSYEQFF. The CDR3 DNA follows: TGTGCCAGCAGCCAAGGCAGGGCCAGGTCATACGAGCAGTTCTTC.

The rearrangement links TRBV6-5 to TRBJ2-4; a weak D match, TRBD2 (6 bases). Germline CDR1 and CDR2: MNHEY and SVGAGI. This CDR3 is 18 amino acids long. Between the trimmed V and J ends, which lost 4 bases and 0 bases, there was a span of 19 bases. The CDR3 loop reads CASSSAGDGRLAKNIQYF. The CDR3 coding sequence is TGTGCCAGCAGTTCTGCCGGCGACGGGAGACTAGCCAAAAACATTCAGTACTTC.

CDR3 in amino acids: CASSLDRHLVEQFF. The CDR3 nucleotides read TGTGCCAGCAGCTTAGACCGCCACCTCGTGGAGCAGTTCTTC. The rearrangement uses TRBV7-2 and TRBJ2-1, with D unclear. CDR1 is SGHTA and CDR2 is FQGNSA in the germline V gene. There are 14 residues in the CDR3. Deletions cut 1 base from V and 10 bases from J, with 14 bases between.

This clonotype came up many times. This chain connects TRBV7-6 to TRBJ2-7; D is unclear. With 1 base removed from V and 0 bases from J, the gap between germline ends came to 10 bases. Germline V gives CDR1 SGHVS, CDR2 FNYEAQ. The CDR3 loop spans 15 amino acids. This CDR3 reads CASSLGVGSSYEQYF. In DNA, the CDR3 is TGTGCCAGCAGCTTAGGGGTAGGAAGCTCCTACGAGCAGTACTTC.

V gene TRBV6-1 combines with J gene TRBJ2-4; D is possibly TRBD1 (5 bases). Germline-derived CDR1 and CDR2 are MNHNS and SASEGT. This CDR3 comprises 15 residues. V dropped 9 bases and J dropped 9 bases, with 24 bases sitting between them. The CDR3 nucleotides read TGTGCCAGGGGTGAATGGGGCCGTGGCCAAGGCATTCAGTACTTC. It specifies CARGEWGRGQGIQYF.

V gene TRBV9 combines with J gene TRBJ1-1; 8 bases line up with TRBD1. Germline CDR1 SGDLS, CDR2 YYNGEE. There are 14 residues in the CDR3. Unmatched junction bases numbered 5, after V lost 0 bases and J lost 7 bases. The CDR3 DNA is TGTGCCAGCAGCGTAGCTGCAGGGGGCGGTGAAGCTTTCTTT. Translation gives CASSVAAGGGEAFF.

This clonotype was found many times. V gene TRBV12-3 or TRBV12-4 combines with J gene TRBJ2-1, with 9 bases fitting TRBD2. This CDR3 region has 19 residues. V dropped 2 bases and J dropped 7; count of bases not matched to a gene: 18. The CDR3 loop is CASSLPLGGGRGARNEQFF. CDR3 sequence (DNA): TGTGCCAGCAGTTTACCCTTGGGGGGCGGGAGGGGGGCACGGAATGAGCAGTTCTTC.

A word on this clonotype: An end of the junction differs from the germline gene, which may be a read error. This chain joins TRBV6-1 and TRBJ2-3, with TRBD1 as a possible D gene (6 bases). This CDR3 is built from 14 residues. Germline V gene data show CDR1 as MNHNS and CDR2 as SASEGT. The CDR3 here is CGSARRWDKNTQYF. The CDR3 region has the DNA TGTGGCAGCGCGAGGCGGTGGGACAAAAATACGCAGTATTTC.

The chain carries TRBV6-1 and TRBJ2-4, with 14 bases matching TRBD2. The CDR3 sequence is 16 residues long. The J segment lost 12 bases and the V segment lost 8 bases, leaving 15 bases of the junction unmatched. CDR1 and CDR2 (germline): MNHNS, SASEGT. The CDR3 protein is CASRLAGGKSKNTQYF. CDR3 in DNA: TGTGCCAGCCGACTAGCGGGGGGGAAGAGCAAAAATACTCAGTACTTC.

Many counts were recorded for this clonotype. The chain couples TRBV12-3 or TRBV12-4 to TRBJ2-1; a weak D match, TRBD1 (6 bases). CDR3 size: 11 residues. The V end lost 3 bases, the J end lost 15 bases, and 12 bases lay between the germline ends. CDR3 loop: CASSFTGKGFF. CDR3 sequence (DNA): TGTGCCAGCAGTTTTACAGGGAAGGGGTTCTTC.

A single count supports this clonotype. V and J are TRBV10-1 and TRBJ1-4; a possible D gene is TRBD1 (6 bases). Germline lookup yields CDR1 WNHNN and CDR2 SYGVQD (reference sequence). CDR3 size: 16 residues. V lost 2 bases to trimming and J lost 7 bases, with 17 bases between them. This chain's CDR3 is CASSERGGGCCEKLFF. The DNA of the CDR3 is TGCGCCAGCAGTGAGAGGGGGGGGGGATGCTGTGAAAAACTGTTTTTT.

This clonotype is deemed medium-sized. The chain combines TRBV6-1 with TRBJ1-5, with unresolved D. Per germline, CDR1 MNHNS and CDR2 SASEGT. The CDR3 sequence is 14 residues long. V was pared by 7 bases and J by 6 bases, with 16 bases between. DNA for the CDR3: TGTGCCAGCATCACGGGGTCCGCCGCTCAGCCCCAGCATTTT. This sequence encodes CASITGSAAQPQHF.

This chain joins TRBV11-2 and TRBJ2-5; 7 bases agree with TRBD2. V was pared by 8 bases and J by 5 bases, with 2 bases of the junction left unmatched. The CDR3 consists of 11 residues. The V gene's germline CDR1 is SGHAT and CDR2 FQNNGV. This chain's CDR3 is CASGLGETQYF. For the CDR3, the DNA is TGTGCCAGCGGACTAGGGGAGACCCAGTACTTC.

This clonotype was seen more than once but under ten times. V and J are TRBV6-1 and TRBJ2-2, with 8 bases matching TRBD1. This CDR3 spans 16 amino acids. Germline V gene lookup returns CDR1 MNHNS and CDR2 SASEGT. The V gene end was trimmed by 5 bases and the J gene end by 6 bases; junction bases not matched to a gene: 11. The CDR3 protein is CASSQGQGRLPGELFF. CDR3 DNA: TGTGCCAGCAGTCAAGGACAGGGAAGGTTACCCGGGGAGCTGTTTTTT.

This chain joins TRBV4-1 and TRBJ2-5; D is perhaps TRBD1 or TRBD2 (6 bases each). The CDR3 loop spans 16 amino acids. Germline-derived CDR1 and CDR2 are MGHRA and YSYEKL. V was pared by 8 bases and J by 1 base, with 20 bases between. The CDR3 spells CASAGTGGRGQETQYF. In DNA form, the CDR3 reads TGCGCCAGCGCGGGCACCGGGGGCCGCGGCCAAGAGACCCAGTACTTC.

The chain uses TRBV6-1 and TRBJ2-7; TRBD1 matches at 7 bases. Germline CDR1 reads MNHNS; CDR2 reads SASEGT. The length of the CDR3 is 15 residues. The J segment lost 2 bases and the V segment lost 5 bases, leaving 9 bases of the junction unmatched. The CDR3 DNA is TGTGCCAGCAGTCCCCGGGACAGAGCTACCTACGAGCAGTACTTC. The encoded protein is CASSPRDRATYEQYF.

This clonotype has at least ten counts. The rearrangement links TRBV6-1 to TRBJ2-1, with 13 bases matching TRBD2. Trimming removed 6 bases from V and 1 base from J; junction bases left unmatched: 9. The germline V gene has CDR1 MNHNS and CDR2 SASEGT. The CDR3 spans 18 residues. The CDR3: CASRPGLAGTGSYNEQFF. The CDR3, as DNA: TGTGCCAGCAGACCGGGACTAGCGGGAACCGGTTCCTACAATGAGCAGTTCTTC.

The rearrangement links TRBV6-1 to TRBJ2-5, with D tentatively TRBD1 or TRBD2 (6 bases each). The DNA end favors TRBJ2-1, so the J call may be wrong. The CDR3 extends over 13 amino acids. Germline V gene lookup returns CDR1 MNHNS and CDR2 SASEGT. CDR3 residues: CASSDGGGYEQFF. The CDR3 bases are TGTGCCAGCAGTGACGGAGGGGGTTACGAGCAGTTCTTC.

CDR3 sequence: CASSSSGQGLYNEQFF. DNA for the CDR3: TGTGCCAGCAGCTCATCCGGACAGGGGCTTTACAATGAGCAGTTCTTC. This sequence joins TRBV7-6 and TRBJ2-1; 9 nucleotides align to TRBD1. V gave up 4 bases and J gave up 4 bases; unmatched junction bases: 8. The germline CDR1 and CDR2 sequences are SGHVS and FNYEAQ. This CDR3 has 16 amino acids.

This clonotype was picked up a small number of times. The chain is built from TRBV10-1 and TRBJ2-3; the D gene is possibly TRBD1 (5 bases). V lost 8 bases and J lost 4, with 16 bases in between. The germline CDR1 and CDR2 sequences are WNHNN and SYGVQD (reference sequence). The CDR3 consists of 14 residues. CDR3 amino acids: CASSWKGPADTQYF. Written as DNA, the CDR3 is TGCGCCAGCTCTTGGAAGGGGCCCGCAGATACGCAGTATTTT.

V usage is TRBV6-1 and J usage is TRBJ2-1; D is unresolved. CDR1 and CDR2 (germline): MNHNS, SASEGT. Deletions cut 1 base from V and 0 bases from J, with 7 bases between. CDR3 length: 15 residues. CDR3 in DNA: TGTGCCAGCAGTGAAGGGGCATTCTCCTACAATGAGCAGTTCTTC. This encodes CASSEGAFSYNEQFF.

The genes are TRBV5-1 and TRBJ2-3; maybe TRBD2 (6 bases). V dropped 7 bases and J dropped 2 bases, with 20 bases sitting between them. The germline gives CDR1 SGHRS, CDR2 YFSETQ. This CDR3 is built from 16 residues. The CDR3 reads CASGAPQAGITDTQYF. In DNA, the CDR3 is TGCGCCAGCGGAGCCCCCCAGGCGGGAATCACAGATACGCAGTATTTT.

The chain joins TRBV6-1 to TRBJ1-4; possibly TRBD1 for D (6 bases). The CDR3 runs 15 residues. The germline V gene has CDR1 MNHNS and CDR2 SASEGT. The V and J ends lost 6 bases and 9 bases respectively, with 20 bases between them. CDR3 sequence: CASRSYRVRDKKLFF. The CDR3 coding sequence is TGTGCCAGCAGATCGTACAGGGTTAGAGACAAAAAACTGTTTTTT.

This clonotype has at least ten counts. V and J are TRBV6-1 and TRBJ2-4; the D gene is possibly TRBD2 (6 bases). This CDR3 has 15 residues. Germline V gene data show CDR1 as MNHNS and CDR2 as SASEGT. The ends were cut back, 1 base at V and 6 bases at J, with 13 bases in the middle. In nucleotides, the CDR3 is TGTGCCAGCAGTGAAGTTGTGGGGGGATCAAACATTCAGTACTTC. Translated, it gives CASSEVVGGSNIQYF.